At least ten counts were recorded for the clone carrying this TCR beta chain. Its antigen is unknown. The record originates from a study of T cell repertoires in cytomegalovirus infection. Study details: Public TCR beta signatures marked donors with CMV infection and the matching HLA.

Study results and caveats: HLA-C-restricted, CMV-specific TCR beta clonotypes were dominant ex vivo. CMV carriers with the relevant HLA were identified by cumulative public TCR beta family frequency.

MiXCR, run by TCRdb on the reads, gives a single entry per CDR3 protein. The sample yields 130,000 or so distinct CDR3 sequences, roughly 6.5% seen once. The CDR3 loop spans 12 amino acids. CDR1 and CDR2 from the germline V gene are SGHVS and FNYEAQ. V dropped 1 base and J dropped 7 bases, with 6 bases sitting between them. The receptor's source is a human donor in good health (CMV status not recorded). Some clones in this sample may be carry-over from other donors' samples. The rearrangement joins TRBV7-6 to TRBJ2-3; D call uncertain. The source material was PBMCs. The CDR3 sequence is CASSLGEHTQYF. The CDR3 region has the DNA TGTGCCAGCAGCTTAGGAGAACATACGCAGTATTTT.